The 7 T cell receptor beta chains below were found in one sample sequenced in a study of human T cells and chemical hapten exposure. Time point here: patch test 1, 2 weeks after DPC sensitization. As for treatment: therapeutic diphenylcyclopropenone sensitization with weekly scalp DPC. TCRdb analysed the RACE reads with MiXCR anew, one entry per CDR3 protein. The sample carries 80,000 to 100,000 distinct CDR3 sequences, around an eighth recorded once. Sequencing was performed on whole blood, taken in connection with sensitization to the hapten diphenylcyclopropenone (DPC). These receptors originate from a woman in her thirties or forties with alopecia areata. Some clones in this sample may be carry-over from other donors' samples.

This clonotype was detected only once. CDR3 DNA sequence: TGTGCCAGTCGGAAGGAGCAAAATTACTATGGCTACACCTTC. It yields the protein CASRKEQNYYGYTF. This chain connects TRBV5-8 to TRBJ1-2; unclear D gene. Germline-derived CDR1 and CDR2 are SGHTS and YDEGEE. The CDR3 covers 14 residues. The V gene lost 8 bases and the J gene lost 3 bases, with 17 bases spanning the gap.

The chain carries TRBV25-1 and TRBJ2-5; D unclear. CDR3 length: 17 amino acids. Germline CDR1 reads MGHDK; CDR2 reads SYGVNS. Trimming took off 5 bases at V and 2 bases at J, with 21 bases between the two ends. This CDR3 is CASSPPRDTYIQETQYF. The CDR3 DNA is TGTGCCAGCAGTCCTCCCAGAGACACCTATATTCAAGAGACCCAGTACTTC.

This clonotype was seen more than once but under ten times. V and J are TRBV6-6 and TRBJ1-5; D is undetermined. Trimming shortened V by 5 bases and J by 0 bases, and 11 bases separated the two germline ends. CDR1 is MNHNY and CDR2 is SVGAGI in the germline V gene (reference sequence). CDR3 length: 15 amino acids. The CDR3 bases are TGTGCCAGCAGTGGCAGCGCTTATAGCAATCAGCCCCAGCATTTT. This sequence encodes CASSGSAYSNQPQHF.

This clonotype showed up just a few times. The chain combines TRBV7-2 with TRBJ1-1, with D perhaps matching TRBD1 (5 bases). V lost 7 bases and J lost 0, with 12 bases in between. The CDR3 length is 14 residues. Germline V lookup: CDR1 SGHTA, CDR2 FQGNSA. The CDR3 spells CASKEAGVNTEAFF. As DNA, the CDR3 is TGTGCCAGCAAAGAGGCGGGGGTGAACACTGAAGCTTTCTTT.

The gene calls are TRBV29-1 and TRBJ1-3; D is possibly TRBD1 (5 bases). This CDR3 is 14 amino acids long. Trimming stripped 7 bases from V and 1 base from J, with 14 bases between. In germline, CDR1 is SQVTM, CDR2 ANQGSEA. The DNA for the CDR3 is TGCAGCGCCGGGACGGGGACTTCTGGAAACACCATATATTTT. Protein product: CSAGTGTSGNTIYF.

This clonotype occurred many times. The chain has TRBV4-3 and TRBJ2-1; a weak D match, TRBD1 (6 bases). In germline, CDR1 is LGHNA, CDR2 YSLEER. This CDR3 region has 14 residues. V was trimmed by 6 bases and J by 4 bases, leaving 13 bases between them. The CDR3 DNA is TGCGCCAGCAGACGGGACAAAAATTACAATGAGCAGTTCTTC. Protein product: CASRRDKNYNEQFF.

This clonotype came up a few times. The V and J genes are TRBV6-4 and TRBJ2-1; D is uncertain. This CDR3 comprises 14 residues. V gave up 3 bases and J gave up 0 bases, with 6 bases separating them. CDR1 and CDR2 (germline): MRHNA, SNTAGT. DNA of the CDR3: TGTGCCAGCAGTGAGGCGGCCTCCTACAATGAGCAGTTCTTC. Protein product: CASSEAASYNEQFF.